This TCR beta chain was captured in a study of blood T cell repertoires in COVID-19. The wider study: Sites across the United States, Italy and Spain contributed samples from acute and convalescent COVID-19.

Authors' methods: For nucleated cells, counts were estimated from reference gene primer amplification. The method was immunoSEQ multiplex PCR; TCRdb's version includes in-frame clones alone and lacks a portion of them. The V and J calls and the clone size are those of that table, but D and trimming were determined from the DNA. Of 300,000 to 400,000 clones in the sample, 85% to 90% were seen once. This CDR3 region has 11 residues. With 4 bases removed from V and 8 bases from J, the gap between germline ends came to 8 bases. This receptor was obtained from a woman in her 30s with acute COVID-19. Input material: PBMCs or T cells enriched from blood (not recorded which). The chain carries TRBV12-3 or TRBV12-4 and TRBJ1-2; tentatively, D is TRBD1 (6 bases). This CDR3 is CASSYRVGYTF. In DNA, the CDR3 is TGTGCCAGCAGTTACAGGGTCGGCTACACCTTC.